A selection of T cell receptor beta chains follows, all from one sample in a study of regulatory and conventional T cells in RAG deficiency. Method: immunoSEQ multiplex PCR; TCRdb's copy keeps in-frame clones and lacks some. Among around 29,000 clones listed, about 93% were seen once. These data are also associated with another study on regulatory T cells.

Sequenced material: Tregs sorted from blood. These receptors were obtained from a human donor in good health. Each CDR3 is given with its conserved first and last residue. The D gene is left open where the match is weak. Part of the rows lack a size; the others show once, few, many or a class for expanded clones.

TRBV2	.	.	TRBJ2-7	TGTGCCAGCACCTCGAGGTCAACCTACGAGCAGTACTTC	CASTSRSTYEQYF
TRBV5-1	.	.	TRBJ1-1	TGCGCCAGCAGCTTGGCCGTAGGGGTACCTGAAGCTTTCTTT	CASSLAVGVPEAFF
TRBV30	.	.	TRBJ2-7	TGTGCCTGGAGTTTTAGCCCCGGAGGTATAATCATCTACGAGCAGTACTTC	CAWSFSPGGIIIYEQYF
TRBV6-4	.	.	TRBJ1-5	TGTGCCAGCACCGACCGATGGGGTAGCAATCAGCCCCAGCATTTT	CASTDRWGSNQPQHF
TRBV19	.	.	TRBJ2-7	TGTGCCAGTACTGCGGAGAGTTCCTACGAGCAGTACTTC	CASTAESSYEQYF
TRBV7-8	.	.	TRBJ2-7	TGTGCCAGCAGCTTAGGTGCGGCACTGGGCCCTTACGAGCAGTACTTC	CASSLGAALGPYEQYF
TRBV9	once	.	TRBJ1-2	TGTGCCAGCACCCCCGGGGTGTGGTCTGGCTACACCTTC	CASTPGVWSGYTF
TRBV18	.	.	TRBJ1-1	TGTGCCAGCTCATTGCCAGGGGACACTGAAGCTTTCTTT	CASSLPGDTEAFF
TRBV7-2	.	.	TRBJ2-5	TGTGCCAGCAGCCTGGCTTTGGCCTCAGAGACCCAGTACTTC	CASSLALASETQYF
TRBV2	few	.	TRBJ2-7	TGTGCCAGCAGCAAGCAGGGCTACGAGCAGTACTTC	CASSKQGYEQYF
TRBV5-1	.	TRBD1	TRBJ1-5	TGCGCCAGCAGCCCTGACAGGGCGGACCAGCCCCAGCATTTT	CASSPDRADQPQHF
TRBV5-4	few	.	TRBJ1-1	TGTGCCAGCAGCCGGGGGTTGAACACTGAAGCTTTCTTT	CASSRGLNTEAFF
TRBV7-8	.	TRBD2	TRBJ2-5	TGTGCCAGCAGCTTAGGCACGGGGACTAGGAAAGAGACCCAGTACTTC	CASSLGTGTRKETQYF
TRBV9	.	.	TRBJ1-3	TGTGCCAGCAGCTCGGGACAAGCCTCTGGAAACACCATATATTTT	CASSSGQASGNTIYF
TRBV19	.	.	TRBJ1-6	TGTGCCACCGGCAGGGGTGGAGGGGCCAGGAATTCACCCCTCCACTTT	CATGRGGGARNSPLHF
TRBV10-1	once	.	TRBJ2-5	TGCGCCAGCAGTGAGTCGGACGGTCCGGGGACCCAGTACTTC	CASSESDGPGTQYF
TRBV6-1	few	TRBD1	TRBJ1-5	TGTGCCAGCAGTGAAGCAGGGGGCGTGCAGCCCCAGCATTTT	CASSEAGGVQPQHF
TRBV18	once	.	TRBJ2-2	TGTGCCAGCTCACCAGCGAACACCGGGGAGCTGTTTTTT	CASSPANTGELFF